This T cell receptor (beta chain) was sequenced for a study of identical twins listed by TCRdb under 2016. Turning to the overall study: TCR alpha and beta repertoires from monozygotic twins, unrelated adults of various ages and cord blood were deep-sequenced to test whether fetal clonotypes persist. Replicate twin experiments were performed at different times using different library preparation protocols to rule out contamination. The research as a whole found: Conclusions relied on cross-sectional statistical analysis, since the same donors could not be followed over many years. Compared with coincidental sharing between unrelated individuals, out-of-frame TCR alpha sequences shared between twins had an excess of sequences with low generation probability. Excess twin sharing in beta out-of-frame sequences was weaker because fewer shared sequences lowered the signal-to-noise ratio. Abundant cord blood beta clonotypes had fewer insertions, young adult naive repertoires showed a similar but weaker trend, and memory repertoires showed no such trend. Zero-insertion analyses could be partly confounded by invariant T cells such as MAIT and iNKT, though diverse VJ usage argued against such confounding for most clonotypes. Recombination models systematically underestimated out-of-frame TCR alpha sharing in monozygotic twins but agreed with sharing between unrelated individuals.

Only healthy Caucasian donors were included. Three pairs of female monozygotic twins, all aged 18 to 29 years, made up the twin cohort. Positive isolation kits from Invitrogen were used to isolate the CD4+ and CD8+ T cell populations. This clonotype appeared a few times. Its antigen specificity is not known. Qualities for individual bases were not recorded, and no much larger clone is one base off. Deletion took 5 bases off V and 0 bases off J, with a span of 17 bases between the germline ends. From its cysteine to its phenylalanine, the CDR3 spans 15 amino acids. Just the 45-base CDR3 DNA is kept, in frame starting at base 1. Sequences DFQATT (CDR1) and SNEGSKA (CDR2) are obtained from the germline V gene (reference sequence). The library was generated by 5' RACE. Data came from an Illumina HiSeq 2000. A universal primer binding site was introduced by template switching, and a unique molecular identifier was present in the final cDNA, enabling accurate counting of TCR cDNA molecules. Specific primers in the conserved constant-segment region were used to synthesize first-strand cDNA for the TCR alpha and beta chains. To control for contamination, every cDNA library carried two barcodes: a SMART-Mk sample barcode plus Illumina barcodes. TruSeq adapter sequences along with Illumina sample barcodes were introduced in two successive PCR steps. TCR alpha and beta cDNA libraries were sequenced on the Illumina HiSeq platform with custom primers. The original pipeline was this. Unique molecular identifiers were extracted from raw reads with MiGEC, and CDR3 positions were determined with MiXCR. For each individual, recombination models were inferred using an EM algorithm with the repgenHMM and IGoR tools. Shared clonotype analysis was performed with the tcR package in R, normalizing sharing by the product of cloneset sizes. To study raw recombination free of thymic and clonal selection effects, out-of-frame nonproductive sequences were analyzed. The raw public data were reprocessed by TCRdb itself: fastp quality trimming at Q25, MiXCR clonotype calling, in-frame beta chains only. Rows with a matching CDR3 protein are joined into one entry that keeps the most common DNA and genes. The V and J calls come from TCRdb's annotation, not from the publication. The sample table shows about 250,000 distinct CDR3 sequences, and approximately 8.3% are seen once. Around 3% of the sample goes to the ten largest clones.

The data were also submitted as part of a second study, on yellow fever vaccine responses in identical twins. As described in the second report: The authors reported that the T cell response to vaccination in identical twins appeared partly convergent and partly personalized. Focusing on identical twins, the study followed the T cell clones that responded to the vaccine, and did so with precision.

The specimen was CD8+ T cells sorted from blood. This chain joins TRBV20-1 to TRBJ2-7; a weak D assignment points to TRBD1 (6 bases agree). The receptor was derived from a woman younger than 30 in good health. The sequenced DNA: TGCAGTGCTCCCCCAGCAGGGGAAGACTCCTACGAGCAGTACTTC. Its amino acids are CSAPPAGEDSYEQYF.